The TCR beta chain described here comes from a study of response to subunit inactivated influenza vaccine. The CDR3 has 16 residues. Trimming took off 2 bases at V and 2 bases at J, with 14 bases between the two ends. Germline V gene sequence: CDR1 SGDLS, CDR2 YYNGEE. TCRdb called the RT-PCR reads again in MiXCR, with one record for every CDR3 protein. The sample lists more than 500,000 distinct CDR3 sequences; 11% were seen once. This clonotype was counted between two and nine times. The same data also contributed to another study, on T cells expressing NK-cell markers. That work contributes: Template switching by 5'RACE with UMIs generated the TCR beta cDNA. Sequencing covered eight donors, seven HCMV-seropositive and one seronegative.

The clonotype originates from a man between 45 and 60 years old who received an inactivated influenza vaccine. The J gene is TRBJ2-1, the V gene TRBV9; perhaps TRBD2 as D (6 bases). This specimen was PBMCs from blood, taken on the day of vaccination. CDR3 DNA sequence: TGTGCCAGCAGCGTCGGAGCTAGCGACACCTACAATGAGCAGTTCTTC. Protein: CASSVGASDTYNEQFF.